Listed below are T cell receptor beta chains from one sample, sequenced in a study of blood T cells in healthy people across ages. MiXCR, applied by TCRdb to the 5' RACE reads, yields one record per CDR3 protein. This repertoire shows about 1.1 million distinct CDR3 sequences, more than 30% found once; its top ten account for roughly 14%. Source material: blood. Receptor source: a man aged 18-30 years in good health. Each CDR3 is given with its conserved first and last residue. Size tells how often a clone was seen (once, few, many) or the class of an expanded clone, and some rows leave it out.

v_call	clone_size	j_call	cdr3_aa
TRBV27	NA	TRBJ1-1	CASSSLQTGGGFTEAFF
TRBV6-6	NA	TRBJ1-4	CASSYNTLLGTNEKLFF
TRBV20-1	NA	TRBJ2-4	CSARDVKIAKNIQYF
TRBV12-3/TRBV12-4	NA	TRBJ1-5	CASSGGENQPQHF
TRBV7-2	NA	TRBJ1-4	CASSLAVATNEKLFF
TRBV5-1	NA	TRBJ2-5	CASSLGSYQETQYF
TRBV5-1	NA	TRBJ2-2	CASSLQQAGELFF
TRBV14	NA	TRBJ2-1	CASSQVSGASEQFF
TRBV10-3	NA	TRBJ2-3	CAISESWEPTDTQYF
TRBV3-1	NA	TRBJ2-5	CASSPRRDRQETQYF
TRBV20-1	few	TRBJ2-7	CSARVRAFPSEQYF
TRBV29-1	NA	NA	CSVERWTGATSSYNEQYF
TRBV20-1	few	TRBJ1-5	CSAGTPGGGGQPQHF
TRBV12-5	NA	TRBJ1-4	CASGLVLQGTQDFANEKLFF
TRBV12-3/TRBV12-4	many	TRBJ2-5	CASSPTRYQETQYF
TRBV4-3	NA	TRBJ2-1	CASSQGTGSYNEQFF
TRBV7-9	NA	TRBJ2-5	CASTWKGEGNEQYF
TRBV2	few	TRBJ1-2	CASSPGQKLNYGYTF
TRBV29-1	NA	TRBJ2-6	CSVAPGANVLTF
TRBV11-1	NA	TRBJ2-1	CASSLASGGEQFF
TRBV7-8	NA	TRBJ1-1	CASSTQQGENTEAFF
TRBV3-1	NA	TRBJ1-4	CASSQSTNEKLFF
TRBV5-1	NA	TRBJ2-7	CASSLALQFYEQYF
TRBV5-5	few	TRBJ2-3	CASSLAWGTTDTQYF
TRBV20-1	few	TRBJ2-7	CSATSGNPRSYEQYF
TRBV7-6	NA	TRBJ1-4	CASSPRDRYEKLFF
TRBV20-1	few	TRBJ1-1	CSAPGLGLAFF
TRBV24-1	NA	TRBJ1-1	CATSGDGPNTEAFF